Here is one T cell receptor (beta chain) with its context. The donors, healthy Caucasians from Russia, were aged roughly 6 to 90. The sample originates from a study of blood T cells in healthy people across ages. Germline CDR1 SGHRS, CDR2 YFSETQ. Trimming cost V 3 bases and J 6 bases, with 12 bases left between them. The CDR3 sequence is 13 residues long. Together with a sample-barcoded 5' primer, a J-beta primer mix was included in a second PCR lasting roughly 7 to 11 cycles. Carrying 12 random nucleotides, a template-switch adaptor labeled each individual cDNA molecule. TCRdb called the 5' RACE reads again in MiXCR, with one record for every CDR3 protein. Of about 1.8 million distinct CDR3 sequences listed, approximately 50% were seen once; the top ten hold less than 2.5%.

The chain employs TRBV5-1 and TRBJ2-5; tentatively, D is TRBD2 (5 bases). Sequenced input: blood. The receptor was isolated from a woman in her thirties or forties in good health. The CDR3 DNA is TGCGCCAGCAGCTGGATAAGGAGGAAGACCCAGTACTTC. Translation gives CASSWIRRKTQYF. The full variable domain, rest sourced from reference TRBV5-1 and TRBJ2-5, is KAGVTQTPRYLIKTRGQQVTLSCSPISGHRSVSWYQQTPGQGLQFLFEYFSETQRNKGNFPGRFSGRQFSNSRSEMNVSTLELGDSALYLCASSWIRRKTQYFGPGTRLLVL.